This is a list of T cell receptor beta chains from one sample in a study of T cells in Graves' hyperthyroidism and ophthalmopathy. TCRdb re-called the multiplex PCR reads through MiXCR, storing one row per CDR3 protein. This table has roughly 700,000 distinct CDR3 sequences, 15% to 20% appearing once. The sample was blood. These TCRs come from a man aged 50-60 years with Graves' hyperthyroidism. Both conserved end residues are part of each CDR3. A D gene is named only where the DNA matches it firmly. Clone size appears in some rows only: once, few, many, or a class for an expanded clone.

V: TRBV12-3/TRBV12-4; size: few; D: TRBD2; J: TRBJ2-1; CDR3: CASSWQTLAGLDNEQFF
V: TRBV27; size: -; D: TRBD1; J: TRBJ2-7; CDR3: CASSSLDRGSYEQYF
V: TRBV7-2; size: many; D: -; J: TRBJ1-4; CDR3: CASSFGPRGEKLFF
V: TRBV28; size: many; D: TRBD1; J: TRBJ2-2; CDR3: CASSPGTELNTGELFF
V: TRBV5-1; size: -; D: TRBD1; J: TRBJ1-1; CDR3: CASSWRTGAEMNTEAFF
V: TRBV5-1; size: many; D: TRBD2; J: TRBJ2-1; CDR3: CASSLDPLAGFFYNEQFF
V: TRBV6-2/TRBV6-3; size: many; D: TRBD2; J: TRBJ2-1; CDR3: CASSYSGFLAGGPYNEQFF
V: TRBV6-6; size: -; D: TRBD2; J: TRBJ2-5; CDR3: CASSYSSGREAQYF
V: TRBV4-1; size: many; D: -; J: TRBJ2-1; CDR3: CASSQVSTNEQFF
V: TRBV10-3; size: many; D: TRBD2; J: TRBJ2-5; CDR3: CAISAAGVQETQYF
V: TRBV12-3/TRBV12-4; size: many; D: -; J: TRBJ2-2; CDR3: CASSFGSTGELFF
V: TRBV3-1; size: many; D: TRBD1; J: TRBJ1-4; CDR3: CASSLRTGVEKLFF
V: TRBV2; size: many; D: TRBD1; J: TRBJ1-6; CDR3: CASRETGPGRGSPLHF
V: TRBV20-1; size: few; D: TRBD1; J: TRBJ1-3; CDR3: CSARGTGLGNTIYF
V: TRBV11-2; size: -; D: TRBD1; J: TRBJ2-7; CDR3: CASSTLQGAFIYEQYF
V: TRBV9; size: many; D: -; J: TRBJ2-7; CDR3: CASSTGANYEQYF
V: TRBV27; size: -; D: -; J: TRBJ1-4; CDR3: CASSSPGLMGEKLFF
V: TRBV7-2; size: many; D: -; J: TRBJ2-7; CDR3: CASSLESLSLYEQYF
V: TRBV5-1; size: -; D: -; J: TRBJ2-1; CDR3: CATGTGASESLQFF
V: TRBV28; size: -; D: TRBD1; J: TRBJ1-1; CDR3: CASSLGTGWPEAFF
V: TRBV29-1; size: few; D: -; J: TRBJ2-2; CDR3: CSVAKGTGELFF
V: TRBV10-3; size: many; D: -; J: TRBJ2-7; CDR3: CAISDGAYSYEQYF
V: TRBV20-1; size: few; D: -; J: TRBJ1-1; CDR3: CSPPWLMNTEAFF
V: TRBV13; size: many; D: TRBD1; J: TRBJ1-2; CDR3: CASSKPGQGVYGYTF
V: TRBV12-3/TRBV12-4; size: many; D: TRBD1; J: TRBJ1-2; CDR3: CASSWTGVNYGYTF